The clone carrying this T cell receptor (beta chain) occurred a few times. No treatment of any kind had been given to any patient before thyroid surgery. This CDR3 spans 15 amino acids. In germline, CDR1 is SGHRS, CDR2 YFSETQ. The V gene lost 0 bases and the J gene lost 3 bases, with 9 bases spanning the gap. This sample stems from a study of metastatic and nonmetastatic thyroid tumors. Study at large: Thyroid patients, malignant and benign, had repertoires compared across blood and tumor or nodule tissue.

TCRdb reprocessed the PCR reads using MiXCR. The table includes over 25,000 clones, about 3.9% detected once. The sequenced sample was blood. This receptor was taken from a female donor with papillary thyroid cancer or a benign thyroid nodule (not recorded which). Some clones in this sample may be carry-over from other donors' samples. The genes are TRBV5-1 and TRBJ2-2; D ambiguous. CDR3 nucleotides: TGCGCCAGCAGCTTGGGGTTCGCGGACACCGGGGAGCTGTTTTTT. Protein: CASSLGFADTGELFF.